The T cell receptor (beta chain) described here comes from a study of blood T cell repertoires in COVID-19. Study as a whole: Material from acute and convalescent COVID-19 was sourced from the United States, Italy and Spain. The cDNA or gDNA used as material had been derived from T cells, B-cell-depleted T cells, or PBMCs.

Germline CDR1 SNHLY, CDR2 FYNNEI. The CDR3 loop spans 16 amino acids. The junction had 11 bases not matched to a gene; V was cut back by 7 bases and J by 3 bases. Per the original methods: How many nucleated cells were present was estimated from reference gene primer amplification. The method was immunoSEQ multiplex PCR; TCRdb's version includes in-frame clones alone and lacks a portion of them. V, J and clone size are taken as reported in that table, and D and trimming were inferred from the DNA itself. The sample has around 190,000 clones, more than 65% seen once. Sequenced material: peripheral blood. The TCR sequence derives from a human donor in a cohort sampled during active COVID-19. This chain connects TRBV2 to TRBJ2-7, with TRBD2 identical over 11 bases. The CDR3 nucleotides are TGTGCCAGCACTAAAGGGCCTAGCGGGAGGATCTACGAGCAGTACTTC. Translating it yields CASTKGPSGRIYEQYF. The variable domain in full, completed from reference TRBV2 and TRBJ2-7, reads EPEVTQTPSHQVTQMGQEVILRCVPISNHLYFYWYRQILGQKVEFLVSFYNNEISEKSEIFDDQFSVERPDGSNFTLKIRSTKLEDSAMYFCASTKGPSGRIYEQYFGPGTRLTVT.